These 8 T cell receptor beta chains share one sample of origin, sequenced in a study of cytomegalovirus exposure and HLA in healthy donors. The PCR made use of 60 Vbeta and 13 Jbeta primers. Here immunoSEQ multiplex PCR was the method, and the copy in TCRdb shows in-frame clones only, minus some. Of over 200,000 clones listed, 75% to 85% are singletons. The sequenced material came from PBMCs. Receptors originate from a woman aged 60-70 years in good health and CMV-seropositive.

CDR3 residues: CASSSLAGGRYEQFF. CDR3 sequence (DNA): TGTGCCAGCAGTTCACTAGCGGGAGGGCGATATGAGCAGTTCTTC. The genes are TRBV6-1 and TRBJ2-1, with 13 bases fitting TRBD2. Germline CDR1 is MNHNS and CDR2 is SASEGT. The CDR3 spans 15 residues. V lost 5 bases, J lost 8 bases, and 6 bases stayed unmatched.

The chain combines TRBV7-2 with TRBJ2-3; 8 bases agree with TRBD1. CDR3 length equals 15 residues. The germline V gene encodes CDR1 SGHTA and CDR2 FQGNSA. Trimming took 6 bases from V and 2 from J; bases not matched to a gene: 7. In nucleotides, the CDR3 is TGTGCCAGCAGTACTCGGACAGGGCTCACAGATACGCAGTATTTT. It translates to CASSTRTGLTDTQYF.

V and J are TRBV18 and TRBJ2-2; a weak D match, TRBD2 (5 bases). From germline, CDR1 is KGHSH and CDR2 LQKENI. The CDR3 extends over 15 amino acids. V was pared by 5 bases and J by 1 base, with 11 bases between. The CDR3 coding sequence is TGTGCCAGCTCAAGGCCGGGGTTGAACACCGGGGAGCTGTTTTTT. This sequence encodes CASSRPGLNTGELFF.

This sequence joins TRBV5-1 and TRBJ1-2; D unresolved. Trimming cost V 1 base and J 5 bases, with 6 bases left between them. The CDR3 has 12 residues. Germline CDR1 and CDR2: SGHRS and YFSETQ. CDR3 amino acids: CASSLSEYGYTF. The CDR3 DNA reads TGCGCCAGCAGCTTGTCGGAGTATGGCTACACCTTC.

This CDR3 is CSAGRGEGTEAFF. As DNA, the CDR3 is TGCAGCGCCGGACGTGGGGAGGGCACTGAAGCTTTCTTT. This rearrangement joins TRBV29-1 to TRBJ1-1; D is unclear. The V end lost 7 bases, the J end lost 4 bases, and 16 bases lay between the germline ends. Germline assignment: CDR1 SQVTM and CDR2 ANQGSEA. The CDR3 has 13 residues.

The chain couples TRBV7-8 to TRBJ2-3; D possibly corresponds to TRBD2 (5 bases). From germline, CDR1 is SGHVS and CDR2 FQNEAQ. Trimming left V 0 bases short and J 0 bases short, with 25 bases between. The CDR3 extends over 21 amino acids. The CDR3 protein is CASSLASLRSGLYTSTDTQYF. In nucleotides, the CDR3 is TGTGCCAGCAGCTTAGCTTCCCTGCGGAGCGGACTCTATACTAGCACAGATACGCAGTATTTT. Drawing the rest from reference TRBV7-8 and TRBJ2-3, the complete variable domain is GAGVSQSPRYKVAKRGQDVALRCDPISGHVSLFWYQQALGQGPEFLTYFQNEAQLDKSGLPSDRFFAERPEGSVSTLKIQRTQQEDSAVYLCASSLASLRSGLYTSTDTQYFGPGTRLTVL.

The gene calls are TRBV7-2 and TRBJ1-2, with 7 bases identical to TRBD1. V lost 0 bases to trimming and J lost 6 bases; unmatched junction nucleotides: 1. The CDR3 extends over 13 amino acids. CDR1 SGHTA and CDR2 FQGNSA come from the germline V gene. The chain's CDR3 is CASSLATGDGYTF. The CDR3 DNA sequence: TGTGCCAGCAGCTTAGCTACAGGGGATGGCTACACCTTC.

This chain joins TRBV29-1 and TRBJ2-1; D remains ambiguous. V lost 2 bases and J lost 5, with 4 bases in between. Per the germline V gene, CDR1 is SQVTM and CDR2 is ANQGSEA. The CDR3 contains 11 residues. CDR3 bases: TGCAGCGTTGAACAGAACAATGAGCAGTTCTTC. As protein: CSVEQNNEQFF.